This TCR beta chain is from a study of tumor-infiltrating lymphocytes in primary liver carcinoma. Overall study findings and caveats: Tumor top-250-clone fraction significantly exceeded that of blood (p = 0.039). Pairs of tumor regions overlapped more than tumor-adjacent and tumor-blood pairs did. Only about 7-25% of top clones were detected in each of the five tumor regions.

Reverse transcription of around 500 ng total RNA with a constant-region primer produced TCR beta cDNA. The TCR beta library was amplified through three nested multiplex PCR rounds in a modified ARM-PCR procedure. Rounds one and two of PCR, each of 10 cycles, were primed with TRBV1-TRBV30 forward primers and a C-beta reverse primer. TCRdb re-called the multiplex PCR reads with MiXCR, one entry per CDR3 protein. Seen here are 48,000 or so distinct CDR3 sequences, over 65% observed once, and the top ten hold about 25%. Germline assignment: CDR1 SQVTM and CDR2 ANQGSEA. Between the trimmed V and J ends, which lost 7 bases and 8 bases, there was a span of 21 bases. The CDR3 is 14 residues long. Starting material for RNA and DNA co-extraction consisted of about 19-32 mg of unsorted bulk tissue. Every tumor sample had over 75% viable tumor cells. As for this clonotype: Its matching antigen is unknown.

Sample: liver tumor tissue from sampling region 3. Sample subset: tumor region T3, left-lateral pole. The source is a man aged 35 to 55 with primary liver carcinoma and hepatitis B virus infection. This chain connects TRBV29-1 to TRBJ2-1; weak D call: TRBD2 (6 bases). The CDR3 nucleotides are TGCAGCGGATGGCCGGGACTGGTGGTGGATGAGCAGTTCTTC. It specifies CSGWPGLVVDEQFF.